The entry below gives a single TCR beta chain sequence along with its context. What it binds is unknown. 13 Jbeta primers and 60 Vbeta primers were used for the PCR. The repertoire was sequenced with immunoSEQ multiplex PCR; TCRdb's copy has only in-frame clones and lacks some. Of roughly 230,000 clones listed, over 75% are singletons. Deletions cut 7 bases from V and 8 bases from J, with 12 bases between. CDR1 and CDR2 (germline): SGHAT, FQNNGV. CDR3 length: 12 residues. This entry is derived from a study of cytomegalovirus exposure and HLA in healthy donors. Overall study findings and caveats: There were under 200 TCR beta chains listed as cytomegalovirus-associated. Researchers reported from a later analysis that most CMV-associated TCR beta chains appeared HLA-restricted.

Healthy people donating bone marrow made up the donors. This chain joins TRBV11-2 and TRBJ2-1; possibly TRBD1 for D (5 bases). The sample was PBMCs. The TCR originated in a boy between 10 and 17 years old in good health and CMV-seronegative. CDR3 sequence: CASTTLRDEQFF. CDR3 bases: TGTGCCAGCACCACCCTCAGGGATGAGCAGTTCTTC.